The clone carrying this T cell receptor (beta chain) was observed a few times. These data belong to a study of early T cells in non-severe SARS-CoV-2 infection. About the study: From unsorted whole blood, bulk RNA was sequenced, and the chains remained unpaired.

J lost 7 bases, V lost 1 base, and 3 bases had no gene match. The CDR3 consists of 15 residues. Germline V gene sequence: CDR1 LGHDT, CDR2 YNNKEL (reference sequence). Unique molecular identifiers were attached to individual cDNA molecules. MiXCR, applied by TCRdb to the 5' RACE reads, yields one record per CDR3 protein. The table includes about 69,000 distinct CDR3 sequences, 8.5% to 10% detected once. This TCR was recovered from an adult who was a healthcare worker with PCR-confirmed SARS-CoV-2 infection or an uninfected control (not recorded which). The V call is TRBV3-1, the J call TRBJ2-2, with TRBD2 identical over 10 bases. Sequencing input: whole blood. This CDR3 reads CASSQGLAGVGELFF. CDR3 DNA: TGTGCCAGCAGCCAAGGTCTAGCGGGGGTCGGGGAGCTGTTTTTT.